This T cell receptor beta chain was profiled in a study of OX40 agonist ivuxolimab in advanced cancers. Broadly, across the study: Ivuxolimab, which targeted the costimulatory receptor OX40 (CD134), was an agonistic, fully human IgG2 monoclonal antibody. Intravenous ivuxolimab was administered to patients every 2 weeks at six dose levels: 0.01, 0.1, 0.3, 1.5, 3 and 10 mg/kg. Of the 50 to 55 dose-escalation patients, hepatocellular carcinoma was present in about 20, melanoma in approximately 15, renal cell carcinoma in 9 and head and neck cancer in 9. In the dose-escalation cohort, around four fifths of patients were male, and the mean age was 60 years with a range of roughly 23 to 79. Patients were allowed to have had prior anti-PD-1, anti-PD-L1 or anti-CTLA-4 therapy, and roughly 40% of the dose-escalation patients had been treated with checkpoint inhibitors. Three dose-escalation patients achieved partial responses, one with hepatocellular carcinoma and two with cutaneous melanoma. The point of sequencing TCRbeta in the periphery was to test whether ivuxolimab changed TCR sequence diversity and drove clonal T-cell expansion. The monotherapy dose-escalation portion (N of about 47 patients) of the phase I ivuxolimab trial is reported in the paper. On the study overall, not on this receptor specifically: In the 0.1-3.0 mg/kg groups, partial responders were among the patients with the lowest normalized peripheral clonal expansion, particularly in CD8+ T cells. The antigen specificity of the peripheral T cells that underwent clonal expansion was not determined. Low levels of normalized T-cell clonal expansion were also seen in some patients who did not respond. At doses of 0.1 to 3.0 mg/kg, clonal expansion of both CD4+ and CD8+ blood T cells was observed from baseline to week 6. On average, CD8+ T cells showed more expanded clones than CD4+ T cells after ivuxolimab.

Trimming costs V 5 bases and J 3 bases, and their ends lie 17 bases apart. Sequences SGHTA (CDR1) and FQGNSA (CDR2) are obtained from the germline V gene. The CDR3 runs 16 residues from the cysteine to the phenylalanine. Solely the CDR3 DNA is kept, with 48 bases framed from the first base. As for this clone: Its antigen target is currently unknown. No base quality information exists; no much larger clone differs at one position.

Patients with autoimmune disease history or receiving systemic immunosuppression were excluded from the trial. Peripheral blood for TCR sequencing was collected from all dose cohorts at baseline, on cycle 4 day 1, and on cycle 7 day 1. The samples were drawn from a first-in-human, open-label, multicenter phase I dose-escalation trial of ivuxolimab. Adults with locally advanced or metastatic melanoma, renal cell carcinoma, hepatocellular carcinoma or head and neck squamous cell carcinoma were enrolled in the trial. Before TCR sequencing, CD4+ T cells and CD8+ T cells were sorted from peripheral blood as separate populations. To sequence the TCRbeta CDR3 region, genomic DNA was isolated from the sorted cells. TCRbeta CDR3 regions were sequenced using the immunoSEQ Assay. The clones in this table, taken by TCRdb from immuneACCESS, are in-frame only. Not every clone is retained; where verified, under half of the shortfall comes from an unresolved V gene, and the cause of the rest is unknown. This sample lists 60,000 to 85,000 clones; about 77% were detected once. Of the sample, more than 1.5% is held by the ten largest clones.

The V and J segments used are TRBV7-2 and TRBJ1-5; the D gene assignment is ambiguous. Sample: CD4+ or CD8+ T cells sorted from blood, taken in a trial of the OX40 agonist ivuxolimab. This TCR derives from an adult with an advanced solid tumor such as melanoma, head and neck, liver or kidney cancer. This receptor carries the CDR3 CASSHGRPGINQPQHF. At the DNA level, the sequence is TGTGCCAGCAGCCACGGTCGACCGGGGATCAATCAGCCCCAGCATTTT.